These 10 T cell receptor beta chains originate from one sample sequenced in a study of CD8+CD57+ T cells in acquired aplastic anemia. TCR beta VDJ and CDR3 profiling used genomic DNA as template. MiXCR, run by TCRdb on the reads, gives a single entry per CDR3 protein. The table records over 150,000 distinct CDR3 sequences, 70% to 80% of them present only once. CD8+CD57+ cell expansion had been shown by flow cytometry in patients chosen for sequencing. The sample comprised sorted CD4+, CD8+, or CD8+CD57+ T cells (not recorded which) from PBMCs. These receptors all come from a human donor with aplastic anemia.

The chain joins TRBV20-1 to TRBJ2-5; 7 bases agree with TRBD1. V shed 5 bases, J shed 5 bases, and the junction held 5 bases outside the gene matches. The CDR3 runs to 12 residues. The V gene's germline CDR1 is DFQATT and CDR2 SNEGSKA (reference sequence). The CDR3 reads CSAGDSAETQYF. The CDR3 region has the DNA TGCAGTGCTGGGGACAGTGCGGAGACCCAGTACTTC.

This clonotype has ten or more counts. The V gene is TRBV25-1, the J gene TRBJ2-2; D remains unclear. The CDR3 contains 15 residues. CDR1 is MGHDK and CDR2 is SYGVNS in the germline V gene. Between the trimmed V and J ends, which lost 1 base and 4 bases, there was a span of 10 bases. The DNA of the CDR3 is TGTGCCAGCAGTGAATTAAAGGCCAGCACCGGGGAGCTGTTTTTT. Protein product: CASSELKASTGELFF.

This chain links TRBV9 with TRBJ1-6, with D tentatively TRBD1 (6 bases). Trimming took 3 bases from V and 9 from J, leaving 19 bases between them. In germline, CDR1 is SGDLS, CDR2 YYNGEE. This CDR3 comprises 16 residues. Here the CDR3 reads CASSANLQGSSSPLHF. CDR3 in DNA: TGTGCCAGCAGCGCTAATCTACAGGGAAGTAGTTCACCCCTCCACTTT. Variable domain in full (rest from reference TRBV9 and TRBJ1-6): DSGVTQTPKHLITATGQRVTLRCSPRSGDLSVYWYQQSLDQGLQFLIQYYNGEERAKGNILERFSAQQFPDLHSELNLSSLELGDSALYFCASSANLQGSSSPLHFGNGTRLTVT.

This clonotype was seen more than once but under ten times. The chain has TRBV29-1 and TRBJ2-1, with a weak D call TRBD1 (6 bases). CDR1 is SQVTM and CDR2 is ANQGSEA in the germline V gene. This CDR3 has 11 amino acids. The germline V and J ends were trimmed by 3 bases and 7 bases, with 7 bases remaining between them. CDR3 loop: CSVEDSNEQFF. The CDR3 coding sequence is TGCAGCGTTGAGGACAGTAATGAGCAGTTCTTC.

The chain has TRBV12-3 or TRBV12-4 and TRBJ2-7; 9 bases align to TRBD2. V lost 6 bases to trimming and J lost 4 bases; unmatched junction nucleotides: 7. This CDR3 has 14 amino acids. The CDR3 spells CASRQAGGLYEQYF. DNA of the CDR3: TGTGCCAGCAGACAAGCGGGGGGACTATACGAGCAGTACTTC.

This clonotype was counted ten times or more. This sequence joins TRBV5-1 and TRBJ2-7; D is uncertain. The CDR3 loop spans 11 amino acids. The germline V gene encodes CDR1 SGHRS and CDR2 YFSETQ. V was pared by 7 bases and J by 4 bases, with 9 bases between. CDR3 protein: CASGREYEQYF. DNA for the CDR3: TGCGCCAGCGGACGAGAATACGAGCAGTACTTC.

This clonotype has more than one count but fewer than ten. The chain has TRBV7-4 and TRBJ2-5; 8 nucleotides match TRBD2. V lost 3 bases, J lost 4 bases, and 7 bases stayed unmatched. Germline V gene lookup returns CDR1 SGHVT and CDR2 SQSDAQ. The CDR3 covers 15 residues. For the CDR3, the DNA is TGTGCCAGCAGCTTGGCGGGACTAGAGTCAGAGACCCAGTACTTC. Residues: CASSLAGLESETQYF. The full variable domain, in which reference TRBV7-4 and TRBJ2-5 provide the parts outside the CDR3, is GAGVSQSPRYKVAKRGRDVALRCDSISGHVTLYWYRQTLGQGSEVLTYSQSDAQRDKSGRPSGRFSAERPERSVSTLKIQRTEQGDSAVYLCASSLAGLESETQYFGPGTRLLVL.

The V call is TRBV10-3, the J call TRBJ2-2, with 7 bases lining up with TRBD2. The V segment lost 8 bases and the J segment 2 bases; nucleotides outside the gene matches: 8. There are 15 residues in the CDR3. CDR1 and CDR2 from the germline V gene are ENHRY and SYGVKD. The CDR3 spells CAIDSGSRNTGELFF. As DNA, the CDR3 is TGTGCCATCGATAGCGGGTCCCGAAACACCGGGGAGCTGTTTTTT.

About this clonotype itself: The junction shows a germline mismatch at one end, possibly a read error. In nucleotides, the CDR3 is TGCAGTGCTAGAGGGGGACAGGACTATGGCGACACCTTC. Amino acid sequence: CSARGGQDYGDTF. The rearrangement uses TRBV20-1 and TRBJ1-2; 8 bases align to TRBD1. The CDR3 runs 13 residues. The germline V gene has CDR1 DFQATT and CDR2 SNEGSKA (reference sequence).

Comments on this clonotype: Germline and junction disagree at one end, which may indicate a read error. The chain combines TRBV10-2 with TRBJ2-7; perhaps TRBD2 as D (6 bases). In germline, CDR1 is WSHSY, CDR2 SAAADI. This CDR3 has 16 amino acids. In DNA form, the CDR3 reads TGCGCCAGCAGCGAGTACCCGGCAGGGACTCCTGACGAGCAGTACTTC. Its protein is CASSEYPAGTPDEQYF.